Described below is a single T cell receptor (beta chain) sequence and its context. Antigen: not known. Trimming removed 8 bases at V and 6 bases at J, with 11 bases between. Germline V gene sequence: CDR1 LNHDA, CDR2 SQIVND (reference sequence). This CDR3 contains 11 residues. The protocol was immunoSEQ multiplex PCR, while the TCRdb copy is restricted to in-frame clones and leaves out a portion. The data show 50,000 or so clones, over 75% seen once. The sample is drawn from a study of OX40 agonist ivuxolimab in advanced cancers. Study-level background: At doses from 0.01 to 10 mg/kg, patients were given intravenous ivuxolimab every 2 weeks. The dose-escalation cohort was around 83% male, with a mean age of 60 years, ranging about 20 to 85. Study-level results: Both CD4+ and CD8+ T cell populations in blood had undergone clonal expansion by week 6 at 0.1 to 3.0 mg/kg.

Sequenced material: CD4+ or CD8+ T cells sorted from blood, taken in a trial of the OX40 agonist ivuxolimab. This clonotype originated in an adult with an advanced solid tumor such as melanoma, head and neck, liver or kidney cancer. The chain joins TRBV19 to TRBJ2-7; D might be TRBD1 (6 bases). DNA of the CDR3: TGTGCCAGTGGTACAGGGAGCGAGCAGTACTTC. This translates into CASGTGSEQYF.